The 2 T cell receptor beta chains reported below all come from one sample, sequenced in a study of blood T cells in healthy people across ages. Using a J-beta primer mix together with a sample-barcoded 5' primer, a second PCR was run for roughly 6 to 11 cycles. TCRdb independently ran MiXCR on the 5' RACE reads; one entry per CDR3 protein. This sample has 1 million to 1.2 million distinct CDR3 sequences, with around two fifths found just once. The sample comprised blood. Every receptor here comes from a man between 18 and 29 years old in good health.

The chain is built from TRBV20-1 and TRBJ2-2, with unresolved D. V was clipped by 3 bases and J by 6 bases, with 17 bases between them. CDR3 length equals 15 residues. CDR1 is DFQATT, CDR2 SNEGSKA, per germline (reference sequence). As DNA, the CDR3 is TGCAGTGCTAGGATAACCCTTCGTGGGCCCGGGGAGCTGTTTTTT. Amino acids: CSARITLRGPGELFF.

The chain recombines TRBV12-3 or TRBV12-4 with TRBJ1-2, with TRBD1 matching over 8 bases. This CDR3 is built from 14 residues. Trimming removed 10 bases from V and 1 base from J; junction bases left unmatched: 8. CDR3 nucleotides: TGTGCCACCGCCGTGACAGGGGTTAACTATGGCTACACCTTC. Protein: CATAVTGVNYGYTF.